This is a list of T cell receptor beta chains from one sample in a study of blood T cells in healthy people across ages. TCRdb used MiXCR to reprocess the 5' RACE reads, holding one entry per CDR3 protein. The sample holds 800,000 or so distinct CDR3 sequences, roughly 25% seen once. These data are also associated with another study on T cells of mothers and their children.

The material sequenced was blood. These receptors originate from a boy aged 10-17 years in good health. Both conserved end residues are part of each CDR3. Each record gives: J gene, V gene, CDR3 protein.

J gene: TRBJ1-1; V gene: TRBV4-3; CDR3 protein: CASSPRGPSPGRDTEAFF
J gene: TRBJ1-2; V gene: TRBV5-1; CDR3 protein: CASSLYRADGYTF
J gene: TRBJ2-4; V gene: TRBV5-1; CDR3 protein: CASSLNLGKNIQYF
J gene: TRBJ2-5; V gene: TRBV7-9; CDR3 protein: CASSLEFRLAGAQETQYF
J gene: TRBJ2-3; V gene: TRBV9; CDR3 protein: CASSVGTKDTQYF
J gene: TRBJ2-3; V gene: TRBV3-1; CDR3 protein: CASSQPSGSRDTQYF
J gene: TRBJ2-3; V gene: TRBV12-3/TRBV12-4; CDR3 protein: CASSVSADTQYF
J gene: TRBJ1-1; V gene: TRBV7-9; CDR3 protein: CASSYRRGNTEAFF
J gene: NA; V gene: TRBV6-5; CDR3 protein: CASATTGYSYNEQFF
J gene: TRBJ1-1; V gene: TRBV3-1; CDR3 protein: CASSQRRNTEAFF
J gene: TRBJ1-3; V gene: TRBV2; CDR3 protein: CASSEARGNTIYF
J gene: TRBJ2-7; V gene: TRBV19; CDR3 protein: CASSNRGIDEQYF
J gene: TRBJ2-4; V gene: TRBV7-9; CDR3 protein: CASSLVGGPGDIQYF
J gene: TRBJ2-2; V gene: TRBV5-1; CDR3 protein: CASSISGGGNTGELFF
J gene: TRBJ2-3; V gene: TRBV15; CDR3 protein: CATSRDAGTSTDTQYF
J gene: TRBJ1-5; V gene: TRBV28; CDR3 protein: CASSPRDRGRPGQPQHF
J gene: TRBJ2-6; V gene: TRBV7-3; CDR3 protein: CASRGSGADVLTF
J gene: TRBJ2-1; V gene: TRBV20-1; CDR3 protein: CSADGNGREQFF
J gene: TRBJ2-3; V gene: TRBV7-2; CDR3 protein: CASIRQRTDTQYF
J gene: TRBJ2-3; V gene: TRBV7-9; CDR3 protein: CASSNSRGPDTQYF
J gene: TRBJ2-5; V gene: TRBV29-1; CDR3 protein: CSVAGGAQETQYF
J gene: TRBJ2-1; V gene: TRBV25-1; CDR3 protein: CASPAFNEQFF
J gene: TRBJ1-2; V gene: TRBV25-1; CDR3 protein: CATTPRTFGYTF
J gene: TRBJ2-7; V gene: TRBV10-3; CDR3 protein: CAISEPHSSYEQYF
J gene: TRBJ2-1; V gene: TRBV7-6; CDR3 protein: CASSLASHASGGNEQFF
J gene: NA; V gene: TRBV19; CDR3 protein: CASRTSGGSGNEQFF
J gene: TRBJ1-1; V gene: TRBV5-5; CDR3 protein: CASSSKGVFGAFF
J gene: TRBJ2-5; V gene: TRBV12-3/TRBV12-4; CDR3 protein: CASTMGLQETQYF
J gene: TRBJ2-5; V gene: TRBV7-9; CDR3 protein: CASSRDRSQGPQYF
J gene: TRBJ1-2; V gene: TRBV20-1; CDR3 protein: CSASADRVADYGYTF
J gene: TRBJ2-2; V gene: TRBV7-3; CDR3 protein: CASSKLRGGGLNTGELFF
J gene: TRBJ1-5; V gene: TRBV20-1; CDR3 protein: CSASVGQPVQPQHF
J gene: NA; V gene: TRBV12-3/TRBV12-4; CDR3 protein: CASRPGLAGREQFF
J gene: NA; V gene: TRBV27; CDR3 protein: CASSETGGGYEQYF
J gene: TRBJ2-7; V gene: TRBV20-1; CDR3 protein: CSVREQGAREQYF
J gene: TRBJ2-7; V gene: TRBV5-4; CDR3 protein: CASSWKADNMDEQYF
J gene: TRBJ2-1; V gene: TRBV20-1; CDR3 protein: CSARVAGGQRYNEQFF
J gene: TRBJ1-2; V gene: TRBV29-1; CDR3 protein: CSVARQGKHYTF
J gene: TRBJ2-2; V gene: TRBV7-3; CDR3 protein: CASSLSPRAGELFF
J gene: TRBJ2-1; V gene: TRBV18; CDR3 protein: CASSPPSNEQFF
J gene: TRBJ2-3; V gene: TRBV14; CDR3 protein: CASSQERTRPRQYF